Following are 13 T cell receptor beta chains from one sample sequenced in a study of cytomegalovirus exposure and HLA in healthy donors (dated by TCRdb to the late 2010s). The protocol used for the library was the immunoSEQ multiplex PCR assay. A mixture of 60 forward primers for TCR Vbeta segments and 13 reverse primers for TCR Jbeta segments was used in the multiplex PCR. TCRdb retrieved this table from immuneACCESS and kept in-frame rearrangements only. Not all clones are present; in checked studies, unresolved V genes account for under half, and no reason is known for the remainder. Counted in this sample were around 200,000 clones; 82% of them appeared once. The ten biggest clones cover approximately 6.5% of the sample. The specimen sequenced was PBMCs. The receptor set was obtained from a man in his forties in good health and CMV-seropositive.

The CDR3 protein is CASSLGTGSSYEQYV. In DNA form, the CDR3 reads TGCGCCAGCAGCTTGGGGACAGGGAGCTCCTACGAGCAGTACGTC. V and J are TRBV5-1 and TRBJ2-7, with 8 bases fitting TRBD1. The CDR3 spans 15 residues. Trimming removed 0 bases from V and 0 bases from J; junction bases left unmatched: 2. From germline, CDR1 is SGHRS and CDR2 YFSETQ.

This clone was found a few times. This chain uses TRBV18 with TRBJ2-3; TRBD1 matches 9 bases. Germline V CDR1 and CDR2: KGHSH, LQKENI. The ends lost 2 bases at V and 5 bases at J; junction bases unmatched: 5. The CDR3 is 15 residues long. This CDR3 reads CASSPYGQGKDTQYF. CDR3 coding DNA: TGTGCCAGCTCACCATATGGACAGGGGAAAGATACGCAGTATTTT.

This clone was detected once. The same CDR3 arises from other DNA sequences in this sample as well. This chain uses TRBV18 with TRBJ1-1, with unresolved D. There are 14 residues in the CDR3. With 3 bases removed from V and 3 bases from J, the gap between germline ends came to 11 bases. Per germline, CDR1 KGHSH and CDR2 LQKENI. CDR3 in DNA: TGTGCCAGCTCACCGCAGGAGGGCCACACTGAAGCTTTCTTT. Amino acids: CASSPQEGHTEAFF.

The rearrangement links TRBV5-8 to TRBJ1-1, with D unclear. CDR3 length: 13 amino acids. The germline CDR1 and CDR2 sequences are SGHTS and YDEGEE. The V end lost 1 base, the J end lost 0 bases, and 4 bases lay between the germline ends. The CDR3 DNA is TGTGCCAGCAGCTTGTCTATGAACACTGAAGCTTTCTTT. Amino acids: CASSLSMNTEAFF.

The gene calls are TRBV19 and TRBJ2-3; 7 bases line up with TRBD1. J lost 2 bases, V lost 5 bases, and 10 bases had no gene match. CDR1 LNHDA and CDR2 SQIVND come from the germline V gene (reference sequence). This CDR3 contains 16 residues. The CDR3 protein is CASSYPDRASTDTQYF. The CDR3 region has the DNA TGTGCCAGTAGTTACCCCGACAGGGCGTCCACAGATACGCAGTATTTT.

This clone has only a few counts. The genes are TRBV29-1 and TRBJ2-2; 11 nucleotides agree with TRBD2. V trimming: 6 bases; J trimming: 7 bases; junction bases outside the gene matches: 16. The germline V gene encodes CDR1 SQVTM and CDR2 ANQGSEA. This CDR3 spans 17 amino acids. Here the CDR3 reads CSVQTPPTSGGHGELFF. The CDR3 DNA sequence: TGCAGCGTCCAAACCCCCCCCACTAGCGGGGGCCACGGGGAGCTGTTTTTT.

The chain joins TRBV7-6 to TRBJ2-5; D might be TRBD1 (5 bases). V lost 5 bases, J lost 5 bases, and 18 bases lay in between. The CDR3 covers 15 residues. The germline V gene has CDR1 SGHVS and CDR2 FNYEAQ. Here the CDR3 DNA reads TGTGCCAGCAGCCTCCGAGACAGTGTTTTGGAGACCCAGTACTTC. This encodes CASSLRDSVLETQYF.

The V and J genes are TRBV19 and TRBJ1-2; maybe TRBD1 (6 bases). There are 14 residues in the CDR3. Per the germline V gene, CDR1 is LNHDA and CDR2 is SQIVND (reference sequence). The V end lost 1 base, the J end lost 6 bases, and 12 bases lay between the germline ends. The DNA for the CDR3 is TGTGCCAGTAGTATAGTTGGGGGCTCTCATGGCTACACCTTC. This encodes CASSIVGGSHGYTF. The full variable domain, its missing parts supplied by reference TRBV19 and TRBJ1-2, is DGGITQSPKYLFRKEGQNVTLSCEQNLNHDAMYWYRQDPGQGLRLIYYSQIVNDFQKGDIAEGYSVSREKKESFPLTVTSAQKNPTAFYLCASSIVGGSHGYTFGSGTRLTVV.

This chain joins TRBV6-1 and TRBJ1-2, with D uncertain. The CDR3 covers 14 residues. Trimming shortened V by 0 bases and J by 2 bases, and 7 bases separated the two germline ends. Germline loops: CDR1 MNHNS, CDR2 SASEGT. CDR3 sequence (DNA): TGTGCCAGCAGTGAAGCCGGGGTCAACTATGGCTACACCTTC. It translates to CASSEAGVNYGYTF.

The chain recombines TRBV9 with TRBJ1-3; 9 bases fit TRBD1. After removal of 3 bases from V and 6 bases from J, the junction contained 4 bases not matched to a gene. The germline CDR1 and CDR2 sequences are SGDLS and YYNGEE. The CDR3 spans 14 residues. CDR3 nucleotides: TGTGCCAGCAGCGCCGGGACAGGGTTAAACACCATATATTTT. Protein product: CASSAGTGLNTIYF.

This chain joins TRBV30 and TRBJ2-5, with a tentative D call TRBD1 (5 bases). Germline V gene sequence: CDR1 GTSNPN, CDR2 SVGIG (reference sequence). Trimming took 1 base from V and 2 from J, leaving 8 bases between them. The CDR3 totals 13 residues. Here the CDR3 reads CAWSGTPQETQYF. CDR3 in DNA: TGTGCCTGGAGTGGGACACCGCAAGAGACCCAGTACTTC.

V and J are TRBV15 and TRBJ1-2; D may be TRBD1 (5 bases). The CDR3 contains 14 residues. Germline V CDR1 and CDR2: LNHNV, YYDKDF (reference sequence). V was cut by 1 base and J by 6 bases, with 12 bases left in between. CDR3 bases: TGTGCCACCAGCAGAGTGACAGATGTAGATGGCTACACCTTC. This sequence encodes CATSRVTDVDGYTF.

The rearrangement links TRBV7-9 to TRBJ2-3, with TRBD2 identical over 7 bases. V was clipped by 5 bases and J by 3 bases; unmatched bases: 11. The CDR3 is 16 residues long. Germline V gives CDR1 SEHNR, CDR2 FQNEAQ (reference sequence). The CDR3 here is CASSPQIGGGTDTQYF. CDR3 sequence (DNA): TGTGCCAGCAGCCCACAAATTGGGGGAGGGACAGATACGCAGTATTTT.